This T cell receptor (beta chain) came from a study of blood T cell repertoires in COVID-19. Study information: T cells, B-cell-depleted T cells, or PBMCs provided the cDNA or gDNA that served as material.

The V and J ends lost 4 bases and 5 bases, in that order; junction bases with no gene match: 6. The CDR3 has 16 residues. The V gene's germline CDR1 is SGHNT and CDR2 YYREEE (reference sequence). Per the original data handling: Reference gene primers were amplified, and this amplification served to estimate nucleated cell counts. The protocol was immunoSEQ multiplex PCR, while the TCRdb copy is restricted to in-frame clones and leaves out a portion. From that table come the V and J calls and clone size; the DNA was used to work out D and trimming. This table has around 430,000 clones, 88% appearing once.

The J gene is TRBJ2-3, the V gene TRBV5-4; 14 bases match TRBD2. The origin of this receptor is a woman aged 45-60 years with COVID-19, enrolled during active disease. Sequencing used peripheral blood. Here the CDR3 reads CASSPGLAGGRDTQYF. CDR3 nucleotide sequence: TGTGCCAGCAGCCCCGGACTAGCGGGGGGTCGAGATACGCAGTATTTT.